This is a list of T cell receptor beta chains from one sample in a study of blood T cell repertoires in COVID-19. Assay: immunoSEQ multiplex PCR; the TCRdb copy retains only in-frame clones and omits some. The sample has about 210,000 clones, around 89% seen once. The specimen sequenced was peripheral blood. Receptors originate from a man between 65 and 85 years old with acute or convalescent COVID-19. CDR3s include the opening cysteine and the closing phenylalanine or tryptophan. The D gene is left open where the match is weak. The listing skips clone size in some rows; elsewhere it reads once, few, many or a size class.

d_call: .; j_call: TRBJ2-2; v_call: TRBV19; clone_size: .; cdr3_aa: CASSLLTGELFF; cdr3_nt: TGTGCCAGTAGTCTCCTCACCGGGGAGCTGTTTTTT
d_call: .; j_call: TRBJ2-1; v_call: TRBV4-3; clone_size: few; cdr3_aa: CASSQRLQGNEQFF; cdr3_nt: TGCGCCAGCAGCCAACGGCTCCAGGGTAATGAGCAGTTCTTC
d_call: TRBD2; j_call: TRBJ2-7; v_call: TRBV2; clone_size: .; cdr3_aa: CAILTSRGSYEQYF; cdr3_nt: TGTGCCATCTTGACTAGCCGGGGCTCCTACGAGCAGTACTTC
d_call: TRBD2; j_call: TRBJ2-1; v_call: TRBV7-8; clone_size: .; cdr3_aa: CASSLHLFGGGSYNEQFF; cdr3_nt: TGTGCCAGCAGCCTCCATCTCTTCGGCGGGGGTTCCTACAATGAGCAGTTCTTC
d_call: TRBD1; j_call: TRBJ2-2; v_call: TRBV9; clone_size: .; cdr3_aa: CASARGTGGSTGELFF; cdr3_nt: TGTGCGAGCGCCCGGGGGACAGGGGGCTCCACCGGGGAGCTGTTTTTT
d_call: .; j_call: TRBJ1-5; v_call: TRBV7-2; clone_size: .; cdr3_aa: CASSPYNQPQHF; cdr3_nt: TGTGCCAGCAGCCCCTACAATCAGCCCCAGCATTTT
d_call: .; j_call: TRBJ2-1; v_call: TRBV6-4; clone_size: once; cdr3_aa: CASSDSTRNNEQFF; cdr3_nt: TGTGCCAGCAGTGACTCTACCAGAAACAATGAGCAGTTCTTC
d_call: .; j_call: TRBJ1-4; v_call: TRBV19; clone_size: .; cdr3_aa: CASTLGQGWGFAKLFF; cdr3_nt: TGTGCCAGTACTTTGGGACAAGGCTGGGGTTTTGCGAAACTGTTTTTT
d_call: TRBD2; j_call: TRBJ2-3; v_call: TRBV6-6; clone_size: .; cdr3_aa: CASRSWGGERDTQYF; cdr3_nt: TGTGCCAGCCGCTCTTGGGGGGGGGAGAGAGATACGCAGTATTTT
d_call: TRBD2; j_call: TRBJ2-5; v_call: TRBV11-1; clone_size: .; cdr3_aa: CASSYSGRYQETQYF; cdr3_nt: TGTGCCAGCAGCTATAGCGGGAGGTACCAAGAGACCCAGTACTTC
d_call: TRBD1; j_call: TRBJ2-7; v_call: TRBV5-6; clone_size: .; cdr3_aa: CASSLARDRNEQYF; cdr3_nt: TGTGCCAGCAGCTTGGCGCGGGACAGGAACGAGCAGTACTTC
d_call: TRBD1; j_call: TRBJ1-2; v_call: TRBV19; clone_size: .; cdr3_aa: CASRTLRPGAGGEGYTF; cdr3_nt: TGTGCCAGTAGGACTCTACGGCCCGGGGCAGGGGGCGAAGGCTACACCTTC
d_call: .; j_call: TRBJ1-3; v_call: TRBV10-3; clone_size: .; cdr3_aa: CAISGTGQGNTIYF; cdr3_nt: TGTGCCATCAGTGGCACAGGGCAAGGAAACACCATATATTTT
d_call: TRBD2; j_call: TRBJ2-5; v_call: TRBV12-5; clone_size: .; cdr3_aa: CASGLGGSWETQYF; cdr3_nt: TGTGCTAGTGGTTTGGGCGGGAGTTGGGAGACCCAGTACTTC
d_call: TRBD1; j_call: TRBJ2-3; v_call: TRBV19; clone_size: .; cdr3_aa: CASSMMDRGADTQYF; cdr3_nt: TGTGCCAGTAGTATGATGGACAGGGGGGCAGATACGCAGTATTTT
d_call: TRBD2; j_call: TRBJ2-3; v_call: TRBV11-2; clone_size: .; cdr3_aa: CASSLQPAGVDTQYF; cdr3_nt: TGTGCCAGCAGCCTCCAGCCAGCGGGAGTAGATACGCAGTATTTT
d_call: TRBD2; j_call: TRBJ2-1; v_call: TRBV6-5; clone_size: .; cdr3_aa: CASSYLAGRGQFF; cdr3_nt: TGTGCCAGCAGTTACCTAGCGGGACGGGGGCAGTTCTTC
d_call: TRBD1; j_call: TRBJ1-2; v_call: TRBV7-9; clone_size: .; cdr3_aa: CASSSPDRGHYGYTF; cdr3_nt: TGTGCCAGCAGCTCGCCGGACAGGGGGCACTATGGCTACACCTTC
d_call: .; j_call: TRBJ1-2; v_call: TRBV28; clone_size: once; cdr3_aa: CASSLVGVRYGYTF; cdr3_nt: TGTGCCAGCAGTTTGGTCGGGGTGCGATATGGCTACACCTTC
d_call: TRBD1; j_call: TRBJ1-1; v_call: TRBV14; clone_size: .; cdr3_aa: CASSQVDRRNTEAFF; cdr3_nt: TGTGCCAGCAGCCAAGTGGACAGGCGAAACACTGAAGCTTTCTTT
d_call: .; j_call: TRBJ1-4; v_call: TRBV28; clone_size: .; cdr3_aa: CASSRGGAGEKLFF; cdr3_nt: TGTGCCAGCAGCCGGGGGGGAGCGGGAGAAAAACTGTTTTTT
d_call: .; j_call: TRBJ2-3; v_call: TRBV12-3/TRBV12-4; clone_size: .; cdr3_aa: CASSSPGADTQYF; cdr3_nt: TGTGCCAGCAGTTCCCCGGGAGCAGATACGCAGTATTTT
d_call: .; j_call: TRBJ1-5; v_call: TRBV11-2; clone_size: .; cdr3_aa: CASSLVAGNQPQHF; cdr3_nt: TGTGCCAGCAGCTTAGTTGCGGGGAATCAGCCCCAGCATTTT
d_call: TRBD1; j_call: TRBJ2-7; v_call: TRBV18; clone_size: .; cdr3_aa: CASSPDRGRAYEQYF; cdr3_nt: TGTGCCAGCTCACCCGACAGGGGGCGCGCCTACGAGCAGTACTTC
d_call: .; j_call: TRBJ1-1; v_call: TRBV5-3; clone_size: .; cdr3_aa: CARSLPAAGNTEAFF; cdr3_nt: TGTGCCAGAAGCTTGCCTGCCGCAGGGAACACTGAAGCTTTCTTT
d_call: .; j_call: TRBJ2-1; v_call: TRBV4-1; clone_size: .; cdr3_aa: CASSQQTGKSYNEQFF; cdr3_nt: TGCGCCAGCAGCCAGCAGACAGGAAAATCCTACAATGAGCAGTTCTTC
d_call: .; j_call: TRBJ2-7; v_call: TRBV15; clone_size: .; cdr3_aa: CATSSIQIVHEQYF; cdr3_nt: TGTGCCACCAGCAGTATTCAGATCGTCCACGAGCAGTACTTC
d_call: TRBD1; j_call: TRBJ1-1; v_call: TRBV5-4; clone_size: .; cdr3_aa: CASSLTGQGENTEAFF; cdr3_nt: TGTGCCAGCAGCTTGACCGGACAGGGGGAGAACACTGAAGCTTTCTTT
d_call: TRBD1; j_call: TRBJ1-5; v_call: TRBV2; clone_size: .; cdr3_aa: CASSEQGQGRSNQPQHF; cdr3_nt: TGTGCCAGCAGCGAACAGGGACAGGGGCGTAGCAATCAGCCCCAGCATTTT
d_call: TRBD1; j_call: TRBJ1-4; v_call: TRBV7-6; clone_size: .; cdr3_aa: CASSSSEGAWEKLFF; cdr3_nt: TGTGCCAGCAGCTCCTCAGAGGGGGCTTGGGAAAAACTGTTTTTT
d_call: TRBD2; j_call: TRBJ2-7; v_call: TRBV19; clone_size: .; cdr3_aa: CASSIGTSGSYEQYF; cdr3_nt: TGTGCCAGTAGTATAGGAACTAGCGGGAGTTACGAGCAGTACTTC
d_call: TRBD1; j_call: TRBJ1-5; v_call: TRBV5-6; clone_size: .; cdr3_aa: CASSGGQGDQPQHF; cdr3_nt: TGTGCCAGCAGCGGTGGACAGGGGGATCAGCCCCAGCATTTT
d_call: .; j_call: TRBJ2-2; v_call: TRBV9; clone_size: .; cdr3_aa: CASSVRGGELFF; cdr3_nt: TGTGCCAGCAGCGTGCGGGGCGGGGAGCTGTTTTTT
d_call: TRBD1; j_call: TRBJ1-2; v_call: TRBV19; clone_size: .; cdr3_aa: CASSHRDRAAGYTF; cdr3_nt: TGTGCCAGTAGCCACCGGGACAGGGCGGCTGGCTACACCTTC
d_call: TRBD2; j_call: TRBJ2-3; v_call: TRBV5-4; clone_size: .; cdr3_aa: CASSHRAGGFTDTQYF; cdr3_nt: TGTGCCAGCAGCCACAGAGCGGGAGGGTTCACAGATACGCAGTATTTT
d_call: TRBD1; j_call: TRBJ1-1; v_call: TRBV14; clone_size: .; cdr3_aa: CASTRDRVNTEAFF; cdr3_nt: TGTGCCAGCACCCGGGACAGAGTGAACACTGAAGCTTTCTTT